This T cell receptor (beta chain) was sequenced in a study of blood T cells in healthy people across ages. Then a second PCR, running about 7 to 11 cycles, was carried out with a sample-barcoded 5' primer and a J-beta primer mix. MiXCR, applied by TCRdb to the 5' RACE reads, yields one record per CDR3 protein. This sample has approximately 760,000 distinct CDR3 sequences; 20% to 30% occur once, and the top ten carry around 9.2%. Study-level results: The diversity estimates, figures obtained from one million T cells, were considered underestimates.

The CDR3 covers 16 residues. The V end was cut by 5 bases, the J end by 5 bases, with 21 bases between. Germline V gene sequence: CDR1 SEHNR, CDR2 FQNEAQ (reference sequence). A remark on this clonotype: Its target is unknown.

Donors ranged from 6 to 90 years old and were healthy Caucasians in Russia. The same sample was also used in a study of T cells of mothers and their children. That publication notes: Mothers gave over 8.5 million TCR beta CDR3 reads each, and children some 3 million each. Whether pairs are related or unrelated, thymic selection shapes their TCR recombination output in much the same way.

This TCR derives from a boy under 18 in good health. The chain is built from TRBV7-9 and TRBJ1-2; the D is unclear. The material sequenced was blood. This CDR3 is CASSPLTRLTLYGYTF. The CDR3 bases are TGTGCCAGCAGCCCTCTTACTCGACTGACTTTATATGGCTACACCTTC.